This entry lists 4 T cell receptor beta chains sequenced from one sample in a study of shared clonotypes between healthy human individuals. The protocol was immunoSEQ multiplex PCR, while the TCRdb copy is restricted to in-frame clones and leaves out a portion. The sample records around 980,000 clones, 75% to 85% being singletons. Sample: memory CD4+ T cells from PBMCs. Subset noted: CD45RA-negative fraction. These receptors all stem from a young man in good health. Some clones in this sample may be carry-over from other donors' samples.

V gene TRBV5-4 combines with J gene TRBJ2-3; no clear D gene. The CDR3 extends over 15 amino acids. Per germline, CDR1 SGHNT and CDR2 YYREEE (reference sequence). The V gene lost 3 bases and the J gene lost 0 bases, with 11 bases spanning the gap. In DNA form, the CDR3 reads TGTGCCAGCAGCTACCCTGGCCCTAGCACAGATACGCAGTATTTT. It encodes CASSYPGPSTDTQYF.

This clone came up once. J is TRBJ2-7 and V is TRBV2, with D hard to call. This CDR3 comprises 13 residues. Trimming stripped 1 base from V and 2 bases from J, with 6 bases between. CDR1 and CDR2 from the germline V gene are SNHLY and FYNNEI. The CDR3 coding sequence is TGTGCCAGCAGTGAAGGGCAGACCTACGAGCAGTACTTC. This codes for CASSEGQTYEQYF. The complete variable domain, with remaining parts taken from reference TRBV2 and TRBJ2-7, reads EPEVTQTPSHQVTQMGQEVILRCVPISNHLYFYWYRQILGQKVEFLVSFYNNEISEKSEIFDDQFSVERPDGSNFTLKIRSTKLEDSAMYFCASSEGQTYEQYFGPGTRLTVT.

A single count supports this clone. The rearrangement links TRBV7-2 to TRBJ1-2, with D possibly matching TRBD1 (6 bases). Germline loops: CDR1 SGHTA, CDR2 FQGNSA. The length of the CDR3 is 15 residues. Deletions cut 1 base from V and 4 bases from J, with 13 bases between. CDR3 in DNA: TGTGCCAGCAGCTTAGGCAGGGGATGGCTCTATGGCTACACCTTC. It encodes CASSLGRGWLYGYTF.

This chain uses TRBV5-1 with TRBJ2-7; TRBD2 matches 12 bases. The germline V gene has CDR1 SGHRS and CDR2 YFSETQ. V dropped 0 bases and J dropped 4; count of bases not matched to a gene: 11. The CDR3 spans 18 residues. The CDR3 protein is CASSLGRLAGGRNYEQYF. The CDR3 nucleotides are TGCGCCAGCAGCTTGGGTCGGCTAGCGGGAGGGCGAAATTACGAGCAGTACTTC.